This T cell receptor (beta chain) was captured by sequencing in a study of T cells in localized non-small cell lung cancer. This CDR3 has 14 residues. The trim removed 6 bases at V and 5 bases at J, leaving 6 bases unmatched. Germline lookup yields CDR1 MDHEN and CDR2 SYDVKM. In the case of this clone: Its antigen remains unidentified.

Overall study findings and caveats: Longer overall survival associated with higher blood T cell density; shorter survival with higher adjacent-lung clonality. When the top 100 tumor clones were examined, a median approximately 59 of them also appeared in the adjacent lung, which was paired and uninvolved.

The method was immunoSEQ multiplex PCR; TCRdb's version includes in-frame clones alone and lacks a portion of them. This table has some 21,000 clones, approximately 90% appearing once. The TCR sequence derives from a male donor aged 60 or over with stage I squamous cell lung carcinoma. This chain uses TRBV28 with TRBJ2-3; 9 bases map to TRBD2. The sample here was peripheral blood, taken before any cancer treatment. The CDR3 is CASRPSGRIDTQYF. The CDR3, as DNA: TGTGCCAGCAGGCCCAGCGGGAGGATAGATACGCAGTATTTT.